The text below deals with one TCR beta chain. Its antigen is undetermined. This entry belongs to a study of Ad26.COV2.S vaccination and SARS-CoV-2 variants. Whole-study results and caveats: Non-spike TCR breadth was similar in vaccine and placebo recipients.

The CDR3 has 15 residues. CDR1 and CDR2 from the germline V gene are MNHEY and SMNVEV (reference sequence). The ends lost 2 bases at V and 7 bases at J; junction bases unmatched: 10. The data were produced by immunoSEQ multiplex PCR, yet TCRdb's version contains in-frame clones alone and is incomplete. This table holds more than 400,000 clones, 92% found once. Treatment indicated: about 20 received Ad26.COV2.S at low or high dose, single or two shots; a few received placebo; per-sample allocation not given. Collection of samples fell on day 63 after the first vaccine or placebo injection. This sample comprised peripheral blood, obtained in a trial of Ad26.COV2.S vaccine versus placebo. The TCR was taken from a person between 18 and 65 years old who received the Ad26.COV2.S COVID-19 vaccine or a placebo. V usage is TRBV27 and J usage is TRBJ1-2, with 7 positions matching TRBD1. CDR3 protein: CASSLGADRRVGYTF. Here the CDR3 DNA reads TGTGCCAGCAGTTTAGGTGCGGACAGGAGGGTTGGCTACACCTTC.